This entry is about one T cell receptor (beta chain). Antigen unknown. The CDR3 loop spans 16 amino acids. The germline CDR1 and CDR2 sequences are SGHKS and YYEKEE (reference sequence). The source of the sample is a study of monozygotic twins with inflammatory bowel disease. Findings of the study overall: A single strong IBD-associated signal or clonotype was not supported by the findings. Healthy co-twins, by inverse Simpson, had higher TCRbeta diversity than their siblings with IBD.

Two nested PCRs, approximately 17 and 9 cycles, amplified TCRalpha and TCRbeta cDNA. With the 5' RACE reads reprocessed, TCRdb shows one record per CDR3 protein and no DNA. Its listing shows 400,000 to 500,000 distinct CDR3 sequences. The sequence derives from a human donor with ulcerative colitis or Crohn's disease, or a healthy co-twin of an affected twin (not recorded which). The sample comprised blood. This rearrangement joins TRBV5-5 to TRBJ2-1; TCRdb calls TRBD1, which cannot be checked without DNA. This chain's CDR3 is CASSLEPTGLLNEQFF.